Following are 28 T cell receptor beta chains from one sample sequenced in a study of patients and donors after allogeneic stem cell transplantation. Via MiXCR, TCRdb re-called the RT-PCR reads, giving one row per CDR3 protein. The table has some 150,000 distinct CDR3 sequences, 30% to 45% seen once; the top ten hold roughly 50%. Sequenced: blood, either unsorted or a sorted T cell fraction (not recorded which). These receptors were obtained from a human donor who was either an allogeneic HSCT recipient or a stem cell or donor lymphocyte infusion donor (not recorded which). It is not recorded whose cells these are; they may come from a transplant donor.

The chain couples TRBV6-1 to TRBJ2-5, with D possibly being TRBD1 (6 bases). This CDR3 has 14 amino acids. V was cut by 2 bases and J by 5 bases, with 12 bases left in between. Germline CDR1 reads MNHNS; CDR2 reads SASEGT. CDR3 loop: CASSELWQGETQYF. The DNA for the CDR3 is TGTGCCAGCAGTGAACTGTGGCAGGGGGAGACCCAGTACTTC.

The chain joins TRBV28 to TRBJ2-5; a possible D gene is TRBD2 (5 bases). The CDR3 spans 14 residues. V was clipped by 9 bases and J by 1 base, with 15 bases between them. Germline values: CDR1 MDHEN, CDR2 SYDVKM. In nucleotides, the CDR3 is TGTGCCAGTGCGACTAATTTAGGCCAAGAGACCCAGTACTTC. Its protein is CASATNLGQETQYF.

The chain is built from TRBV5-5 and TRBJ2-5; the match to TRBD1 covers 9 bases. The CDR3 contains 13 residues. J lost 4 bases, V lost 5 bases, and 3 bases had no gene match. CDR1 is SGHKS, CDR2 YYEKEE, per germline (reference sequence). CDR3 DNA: TGTGCCAGCAGGGACAGGGGAATAGAGACCCAGTACTTC. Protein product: CASRDRGIETQYF.

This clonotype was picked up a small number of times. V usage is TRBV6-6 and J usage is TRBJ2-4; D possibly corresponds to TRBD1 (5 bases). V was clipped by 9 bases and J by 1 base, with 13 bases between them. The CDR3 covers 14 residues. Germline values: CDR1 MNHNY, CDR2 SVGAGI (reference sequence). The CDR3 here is CASDQTAAKNIQYF. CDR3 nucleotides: TGTGCCAGTGATCAGACAGCTGCCAAAAACATTCAGTACTTC.

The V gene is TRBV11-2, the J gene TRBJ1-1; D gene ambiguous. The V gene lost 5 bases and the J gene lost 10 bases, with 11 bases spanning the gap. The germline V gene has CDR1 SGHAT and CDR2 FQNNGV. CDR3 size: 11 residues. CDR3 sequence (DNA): TGTGCCAGCAGCGAAAGTTTGGGAGCTTTCTTT. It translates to CASSESLGAFF.

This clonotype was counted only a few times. CDR3 sequence reads: CASSLYPGYSNQPQHF. The CDR3 DNA reads as TGTGCCAGCAGCTTATATCCGGGGTATAGCAATCAGCCCCAGCATTTT. This sequence joins TRBV7-8 and TRBJ1-5; no definite D call. CDR1 SGHVS and CDR2 FQNEAQ come from the germline V gene. The CDR3 loop spans 16 amino acids. Trimming removed 2 bases from V and 0 bases from J, with 11 bases in between.

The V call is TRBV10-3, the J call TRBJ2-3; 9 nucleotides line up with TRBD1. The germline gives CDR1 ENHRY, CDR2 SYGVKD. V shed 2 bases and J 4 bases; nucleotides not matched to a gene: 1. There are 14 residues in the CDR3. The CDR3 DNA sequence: TGTGCCATCAGTGAGACAGGGGGCGCAGATACGCAGTATTTT. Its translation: CAISETGGADTQYF.

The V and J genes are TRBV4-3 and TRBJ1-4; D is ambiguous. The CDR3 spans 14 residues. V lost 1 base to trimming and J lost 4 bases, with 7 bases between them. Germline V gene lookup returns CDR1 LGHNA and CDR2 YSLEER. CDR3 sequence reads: CASSQVVYNEKLFF. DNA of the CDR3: TGCGCCAGCAGCCAAGTGGTCTATAATGAAAAACTGTTTTTT.

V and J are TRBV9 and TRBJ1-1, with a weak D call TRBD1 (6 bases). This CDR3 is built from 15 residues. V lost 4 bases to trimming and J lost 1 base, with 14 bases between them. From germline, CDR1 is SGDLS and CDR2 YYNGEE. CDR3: CASSSHWTENTEAFF. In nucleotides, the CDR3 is TGTGCCAGCAGCTCGCACTGGACAGAGAACACTGAAGCTTTCTTT. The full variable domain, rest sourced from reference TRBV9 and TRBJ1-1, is DSGVTQTPKHLITATGQRVTLRCSPRSGDLSVYWYQQSLDQGLQFLIQYYNGEERAKGNILERFSAQQFPDLHSELNLSSLELGDSALYFCASSSHWTENTEAFFGQGTRLTVV.

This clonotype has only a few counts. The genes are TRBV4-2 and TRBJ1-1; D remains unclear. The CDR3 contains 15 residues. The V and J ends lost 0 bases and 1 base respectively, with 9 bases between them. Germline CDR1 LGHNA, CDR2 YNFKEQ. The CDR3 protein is CASSQDGWGNTEAFF. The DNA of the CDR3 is TGTGCCAGCAGCCAAGATGGCTGGGGGAACACTGAAGCTTTCTTT.

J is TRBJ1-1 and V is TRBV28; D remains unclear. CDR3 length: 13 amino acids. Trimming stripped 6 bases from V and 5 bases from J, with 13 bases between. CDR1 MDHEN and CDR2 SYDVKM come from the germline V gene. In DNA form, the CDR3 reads TGTGCCAGCAGGACACTCTGGGGAACTGAAGCTTTCTTT. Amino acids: CASRTLWGTEAFF.

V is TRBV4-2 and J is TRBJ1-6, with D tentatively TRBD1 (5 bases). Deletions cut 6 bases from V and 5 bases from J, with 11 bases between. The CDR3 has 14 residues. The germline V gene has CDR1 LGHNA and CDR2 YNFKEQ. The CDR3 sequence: CASRHDRDNSPLHF. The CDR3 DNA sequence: TGTGCCAGCAGACACGACAGAGATAATTCACCCCTCCACTTT.

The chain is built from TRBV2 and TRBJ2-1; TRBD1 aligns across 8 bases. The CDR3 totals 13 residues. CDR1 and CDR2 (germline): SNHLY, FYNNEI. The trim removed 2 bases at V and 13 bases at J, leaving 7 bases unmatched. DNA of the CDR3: TGTGCCAGCAGTGAAAGGATGGGACAGGTACAGTTCTTC. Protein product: CASSERMGQVQFF.

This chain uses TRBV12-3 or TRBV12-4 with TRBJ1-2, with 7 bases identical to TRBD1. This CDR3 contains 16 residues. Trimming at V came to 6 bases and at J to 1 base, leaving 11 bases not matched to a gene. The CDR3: CASSLGTATVNYGYTF. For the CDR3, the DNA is TGTGCCAGCAGCCTCGGGACAGCGACAGTTAACTATGGCTACACCTTC.

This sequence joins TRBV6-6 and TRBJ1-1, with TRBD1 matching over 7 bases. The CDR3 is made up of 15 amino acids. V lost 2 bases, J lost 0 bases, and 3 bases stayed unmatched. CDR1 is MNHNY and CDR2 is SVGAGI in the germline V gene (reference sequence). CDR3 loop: CASSYRQGMNTEAFF. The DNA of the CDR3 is TGTGCCAGCAGTTACCGACAGGGAATGAACACTGAAGCTTTCTTT.

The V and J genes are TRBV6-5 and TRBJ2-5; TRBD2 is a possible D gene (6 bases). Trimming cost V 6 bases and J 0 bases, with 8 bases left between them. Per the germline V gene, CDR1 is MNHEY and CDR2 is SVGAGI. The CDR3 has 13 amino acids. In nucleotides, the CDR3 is TGTGCCAGCAGCGTAGCGGACCAAGAGACCCAGTACTTC. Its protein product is CASSVADQETQYF.

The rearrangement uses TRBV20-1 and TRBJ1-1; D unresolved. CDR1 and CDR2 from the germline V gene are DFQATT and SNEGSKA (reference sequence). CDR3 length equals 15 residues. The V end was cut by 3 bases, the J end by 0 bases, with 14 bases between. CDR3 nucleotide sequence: TGCAGTGCTAGCCGTGACTCAGTTATGAACACTGAAGCTTTCTTT. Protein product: CSASRDSVMNTEAFF.

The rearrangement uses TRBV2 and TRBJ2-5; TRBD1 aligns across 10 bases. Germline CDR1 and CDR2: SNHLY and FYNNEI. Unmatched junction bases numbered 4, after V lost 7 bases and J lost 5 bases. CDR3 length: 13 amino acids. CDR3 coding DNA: TGTGCCAGCACCCCGGACAGGGGGGAGACCCAGTACTTC. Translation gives CASTPDRGETQYF.

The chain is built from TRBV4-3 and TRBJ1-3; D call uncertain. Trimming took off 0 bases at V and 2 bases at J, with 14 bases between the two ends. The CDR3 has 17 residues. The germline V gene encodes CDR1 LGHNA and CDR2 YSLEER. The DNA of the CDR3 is TGCGCCAGCAGCCAAGATACGAACCCCTCCGCTGGAAACACCATATATTTT. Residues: CASSQDTNPSAGNTIYF.

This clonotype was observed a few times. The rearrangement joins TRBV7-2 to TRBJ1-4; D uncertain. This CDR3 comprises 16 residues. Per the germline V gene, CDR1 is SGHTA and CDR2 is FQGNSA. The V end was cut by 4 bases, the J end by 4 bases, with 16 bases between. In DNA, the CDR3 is TGTGCCAGCAGCTCTTCTTCGGAGGGCCTTAATGAAAAACTGTTTTTT. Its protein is CASSSSSEGLNEKLFF.

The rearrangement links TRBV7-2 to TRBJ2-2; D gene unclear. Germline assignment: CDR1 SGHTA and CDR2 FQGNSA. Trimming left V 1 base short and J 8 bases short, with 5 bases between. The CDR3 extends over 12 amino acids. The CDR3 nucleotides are TGTGCCAGCAGCTTAGTACGTGGGGAGCTGTTTTTT. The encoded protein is CASSLVRGELFF.

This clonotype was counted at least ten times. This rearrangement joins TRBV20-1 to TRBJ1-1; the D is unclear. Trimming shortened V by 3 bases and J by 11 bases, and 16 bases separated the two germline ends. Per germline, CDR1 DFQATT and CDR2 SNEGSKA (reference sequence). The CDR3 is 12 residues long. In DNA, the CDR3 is TGCAGTGCTAGTGATGGCCCCCGGGTTGCTTTCTTT. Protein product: CSASDGPRVAFF.

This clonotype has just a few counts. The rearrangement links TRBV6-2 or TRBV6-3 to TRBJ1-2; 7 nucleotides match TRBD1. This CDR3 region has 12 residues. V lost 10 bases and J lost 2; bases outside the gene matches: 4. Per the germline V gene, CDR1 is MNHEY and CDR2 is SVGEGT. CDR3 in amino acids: CATEGQNYGYTF. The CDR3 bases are TGTGCCACCGAGGGACAGAACTATGGCTACACCTTC.

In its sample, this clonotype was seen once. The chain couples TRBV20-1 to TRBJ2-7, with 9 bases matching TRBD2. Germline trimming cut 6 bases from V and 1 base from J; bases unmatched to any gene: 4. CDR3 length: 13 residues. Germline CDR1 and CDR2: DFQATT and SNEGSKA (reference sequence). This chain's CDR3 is CSASGGPSYEQYV. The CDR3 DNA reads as TGCAGTGCAAGCGGGGGGCCATCCTACGAGCAGTACGTC.

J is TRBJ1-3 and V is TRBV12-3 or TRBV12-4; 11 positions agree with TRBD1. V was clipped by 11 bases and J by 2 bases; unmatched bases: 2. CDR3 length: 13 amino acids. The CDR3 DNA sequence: TGTGCCGGGGGACAGGGGGCTGGAAACACCATATATTTT. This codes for CAGGQGAGNTIYF.

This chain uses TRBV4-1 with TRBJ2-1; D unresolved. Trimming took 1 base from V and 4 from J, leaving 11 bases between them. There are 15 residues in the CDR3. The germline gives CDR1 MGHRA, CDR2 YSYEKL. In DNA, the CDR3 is TGCGCCAGCAGCCAAGCGGCAAGAATATACAATGAGCAGTTCTTC. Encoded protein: CASSQAARIYNEQFF.

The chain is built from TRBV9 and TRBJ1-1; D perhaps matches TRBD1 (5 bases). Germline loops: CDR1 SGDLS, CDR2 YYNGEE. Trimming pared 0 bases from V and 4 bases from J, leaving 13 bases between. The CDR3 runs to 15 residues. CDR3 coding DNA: TGTGCCAGCAGCGTAGGGGACCGTTGGGGCACTGAAGCTTTCTTT. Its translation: CASSVGDRWGTEAFF.

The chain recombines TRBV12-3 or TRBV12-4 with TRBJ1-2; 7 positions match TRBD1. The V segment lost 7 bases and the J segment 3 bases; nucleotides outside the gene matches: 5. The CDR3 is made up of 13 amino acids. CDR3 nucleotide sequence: TGTGCCAGCAAACCGGGACAGTACTATGGCTACACCTTC. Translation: CASKPGQYYGYTF.